The subject of this entry is one T cell receptor (beta chain). CDR1 and CDR2 (germline): SQVTM, ANQGSEA. V lost 4 bases and J lost 7; bases outside the gene matches: 6. The CDR3 is 13 amino acids. The data derive from a study of CD8+CD57+ T cells in acquired aplastic anemia. About the research overall: DNA recovered from sorted CD4+ and CD8+ cells had a mean of approximately 3 ug.

TCR beta VDJ and CDR3 profiling used genomic DNA as template. One entry per CDR3 protein, called by TCRdb with MiXCR from the reads. The sample lists approximately 200,000 distinct CDR3 sequences; roughly 64% were seen once. This clonotype originated in a human donor with severe aplastic anemia or a healthy control (not recorded which). Sequenced input: sorted CD4+, CD8+, or CD8+CD57+ T cells (not recorded which) from PBMCs. The rearrangement joins TRBV29-1 to TRBJ2-1, with 8 bases fitting TRBD2. In nucleotides, the CDR3 is TGCAGCGTTGTTTACTCGGGGGGGAATGAGCAGTTCTTC. Translation gives CSVVYSGGNEQFF.